This T cell receptor beta chain was obtained from a study of T-cell reconstitution after alpha-beta-depleted transplantation in children. This clonotype was found many times. The germline V gene encodes CDR1 SQVTM and CDR2 ANQGSEA. Trimming pared 8 bases from V and 8 bases from J, leaving 21 bases between. This CDR3 comprises 13 residues. Unique molecular identifiers were incorporated into the prepared TCRbeta library. TCRdb recomputed calls from the PCR reads with MiXCR, one row per CDR3 protein. The sample shows about 400,000 distinct CDR3 sequences, about a fifth of them seen only once. The source is a human donor who donated a stem cell graft to a child with acute myeloid leukemia. Source: PBMCs from the stem cell graft donor, taken from the stem cell graft. The chain uses TRBV29-1 and TRBJ1-1, with a possible D match to TRBD1 (6 bases). The CDR3 loop reads CSCSNRASAEAFF. CDR3 sequence (DNA): TGCAGCTGTTCTAACAGGGCATCGGCAGAAGCTTTCTTT.